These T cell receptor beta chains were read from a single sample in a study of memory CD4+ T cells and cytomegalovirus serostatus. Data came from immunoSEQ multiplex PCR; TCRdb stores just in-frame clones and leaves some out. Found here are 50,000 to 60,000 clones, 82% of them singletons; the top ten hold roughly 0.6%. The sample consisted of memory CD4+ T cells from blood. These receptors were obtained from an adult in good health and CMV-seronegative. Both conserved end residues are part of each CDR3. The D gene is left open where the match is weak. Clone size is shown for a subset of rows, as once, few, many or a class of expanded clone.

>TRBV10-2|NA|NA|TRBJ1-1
TGCGCCAGCGCTAACGTCCCGAACACTGAAGCTTTCTTT
CASANVPNTEAFF
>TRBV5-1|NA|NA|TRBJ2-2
TGCGCCAGCAGCTTCGGGGATACCAACACCGGGGAGCTGTTTTTT
CASSFGDTNTGELFF
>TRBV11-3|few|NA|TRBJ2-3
TGTGCCAGCAGCTTAGGAGGACTCGGCACAGATACGCAGTATTTT
CASSLGGLGTDTQYF
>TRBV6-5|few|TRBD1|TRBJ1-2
TGTGCCAGCAGGCAGCAAGGGACAGGGGGGGGAGGCTACACCTTC
CASRQQGTGGGGYTF
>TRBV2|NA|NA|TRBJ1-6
TGTGCCAGCAGGGGGGCAAGCTCCTATAATTCACCCCTCCACTTT
CASRGASSYNSPLHF
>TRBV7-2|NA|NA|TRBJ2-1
TGTGCCAGCAGCCCTGTCGGGCGTTCCGATGAGCAGTTCTTC
CASSPVGRSDEQFF
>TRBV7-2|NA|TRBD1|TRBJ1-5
TGTGCCAGCAGCTTAGGATCAGGGGGCGCCCCGGGGGGTCAGCCCCAGCATTTT
CASSLGSGGAPGGQPQHF
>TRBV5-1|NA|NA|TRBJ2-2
TGCGCCAGCAGCTGGATGGGGTGGAGTGGGTCCGGGGAGCTGTTTTTT
CASSWMGWSGSGELFF
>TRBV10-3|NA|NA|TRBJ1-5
TGTGCCATCAGCCCTCATGGGGGCAATCAGCCCCAGCATTTT
CAISPHGGNQPQHF
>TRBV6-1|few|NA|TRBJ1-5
TGTGCCAGCAGTGAGGGGGGTAGGGATCAGCCCCAGCATTTT
CASSEGGRDQPQHF
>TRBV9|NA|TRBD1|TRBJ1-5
TGTGCCAGCAGCGACGGACAGGGCGGGCAGCCCCAGCATTTT
CASSDGQGGQPQHF
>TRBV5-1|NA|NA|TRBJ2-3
TGCGCCAGCAGCTTGGACATGACAGATACGCAGTATTTT
CASSLDMTDTQYF
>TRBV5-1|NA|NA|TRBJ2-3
TGCGCCAGCAGCCTGACGGGACGGGGAGATACGCAGTATTTT
CASSLTGRGDTQYF
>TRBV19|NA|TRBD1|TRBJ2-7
TGTGCCAGTAAAGATAGGGGGCATTACGAGCAGTACTTC
CASKDRGHYEQYF
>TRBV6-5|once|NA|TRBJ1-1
TGTGCCAGCAGTTACGGGGACTCAGCTTTCTTT
CASSYGDSAFF
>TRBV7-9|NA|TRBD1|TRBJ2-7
TGTGCCAGCAGCTTAGGACAGGGCGTCTCCTACGAGCAGTACTTC
CASSLGQGVSYEQYF
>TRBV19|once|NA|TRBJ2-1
TGTGCCAGTAGTAGCGAAAGCTCCTACAATGAGCAGTTCTTC
CASSSESSYNEQFF
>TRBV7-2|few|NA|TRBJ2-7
TGTGCCAGCAGCGCCTTACGCGGGGCACGCGAGCAGTACTTC
CASSALRGAREQYF
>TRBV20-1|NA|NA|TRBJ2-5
TGCAGTGCTATTTCAGAGACCCAGTACTTC
CSAISETQYF
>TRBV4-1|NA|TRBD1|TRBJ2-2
TGCGCCAGCAGCCAACTGGGGACAGGGGCGAACACCGGGGAGCTGTTTTTT
CASSQLGTGANTGELFF
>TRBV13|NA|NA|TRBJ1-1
TGTGCCAGCAGCTTCGCAGGGGCAGGAAACACTGAAGCTTTCTTT
CASSFAGAGNTEAFF
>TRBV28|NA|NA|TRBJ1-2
TGTGCCAGCAGTGGGAGTGACTACACCTTC
CASSGSDYTF
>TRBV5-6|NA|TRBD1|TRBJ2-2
TGTGCCAGCAGCACTGGACAGGGTAACACCGGGGAGCTGTTTTTT
CASSTGQGNTGELFF
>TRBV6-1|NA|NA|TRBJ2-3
TGTGCCAGCAGTAAAAATACAGATACGCAGTATTTT
CASSKNTDTQYF